This entry is about one TCR beta chain. What it binds is unknown. Time point given: sample taken at primary tumor resection. Whole RNA, which was extracted from tumor, nontumor lung tissue or frozen PBMC, was sequenced without any cell sorting. The donors, about 74 patients with untreated early-stage non-small cell lung cancer, provided the samples. This sample is part of a study of spatial heterogeneity in lung cancer. Study-wide results and limits: Resection blood, more than follow-up blood, showed ubiquitous expanded tumor TCRs.

This CDR3 region has 14 residues. Per germline, CDR1 KGHSY and CDR2 FQNENV. V was clipped by 0 bases and J by 6 bases, with 10 bases between them. Individually, TCR cDNA molecules were each labelled with a unique molecular identifier. TCRdb redid the calling of the 5' RACE reads with MiXCR, one entry per CDR3 protein. This sample yields roughly 70,000 distinct CDR3 sequences, of which 10% to 15% are seen a single time; under 7.5% belongs to the top ten. Sequencing was performed on PBMCs, taken at surgery. V is TRBV16 and J is TRBJ2-3; weak D call: TRBD1 (5 bases). This clonotype was obtained from a male donor with early-stage non-small cell lung cancer. The CDR3 nucleotides read TGTGCCAGCAGCCAATCTGGGGCTGTGGATACGCAGTATTTT. Its translation is CASSQSGAVDTQYF.